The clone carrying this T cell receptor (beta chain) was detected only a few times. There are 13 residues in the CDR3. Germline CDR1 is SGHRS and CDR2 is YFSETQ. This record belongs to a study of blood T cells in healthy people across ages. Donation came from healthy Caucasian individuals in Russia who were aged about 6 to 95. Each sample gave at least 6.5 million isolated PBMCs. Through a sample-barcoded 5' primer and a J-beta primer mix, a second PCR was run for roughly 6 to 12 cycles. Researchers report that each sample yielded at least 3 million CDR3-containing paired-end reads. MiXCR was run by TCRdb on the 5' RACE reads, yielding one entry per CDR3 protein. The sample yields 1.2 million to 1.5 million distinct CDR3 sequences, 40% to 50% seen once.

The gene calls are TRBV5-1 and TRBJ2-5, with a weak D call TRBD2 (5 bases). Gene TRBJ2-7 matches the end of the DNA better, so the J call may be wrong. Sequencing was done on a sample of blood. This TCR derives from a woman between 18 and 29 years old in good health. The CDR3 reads CASRASGFDEQYF. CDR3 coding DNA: TGCGCCAGCCGCGCTTCGGGGTTCGACGAGCAGTACTTC.